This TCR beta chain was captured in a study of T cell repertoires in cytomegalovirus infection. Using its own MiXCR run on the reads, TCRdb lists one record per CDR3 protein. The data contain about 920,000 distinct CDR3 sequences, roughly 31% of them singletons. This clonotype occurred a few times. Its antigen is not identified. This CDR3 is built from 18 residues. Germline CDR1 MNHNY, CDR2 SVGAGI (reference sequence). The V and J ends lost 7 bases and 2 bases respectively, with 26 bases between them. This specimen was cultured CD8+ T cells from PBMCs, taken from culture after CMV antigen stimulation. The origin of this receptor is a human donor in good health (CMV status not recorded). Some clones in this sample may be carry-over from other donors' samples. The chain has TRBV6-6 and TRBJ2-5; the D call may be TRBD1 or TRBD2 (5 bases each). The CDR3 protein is CASNPRGGKVKDQETQYF. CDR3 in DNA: TGTGCCAGCAACCCCCGGGGCGGAAAGGTCAAAGATCAAGAGACCCAGTACTTC.